This paragraph reports one T cell receptor (beta chain). These data come from a study of blood T cell repertoires in COVID-19. Looking at the study overall: Donors in the United States, Italy and Spain gave samples during acute or convalescent COVID-19.

The participants were between roughly 18 and 100 years old and came from 24 US areas. All exposed participants met a person with COVID-19 within 2 weeks before entering the study. The table came from immunoSEQ multiplex PCR; TCRdb's copy has only in-frame clones and leaves some out. The sample yields around 400,000 clones, approximately 91% seen once. Germline loops: CDR1 SNHLY, CDR2 FYNNEI. This CDR3 has 13 amino acids. V was pared by 10 bases and J by 1 base, with 13 bases between. The specimen sequenced was PBMCs or T cells enriched from blood (not recorded which). V usage is TRBV2 and J usage is TRBJ1-1; possibly TRBD1 for D (6 bases). This sequence originates from a woman between 18 and 30 years old who had been exposed to COVID-19. CDR3 DNA: TGTGCCACCAAAGACAGGTCGAACACTGAAGCTTTCTTT. This sequence encodes CATKDRSNTEAFF.